These T cell receptor beta chains were read from a single sample in a study of T cells after yellow fever vaccination. TCRdb passed the 5' RACE reads through MiXCR, listing each CDR3 protein once. The data show 200,000 to 250,000 distinct CDR3 sequences, more than 3% seen once. The source was CD4+ T cells sorted from PBMCs, collected 10 days after the yellow fever booster vaccination. Receptors originate from a man aged 18-30 years who received the YFV17D yellow fever vaccine. Each CDR3 is given with its conserved first and last residue. A D gene is named only where the DNA matches it firmly. Clone size is given for some rows only: seen once, a few or many times, or a class if the clone is expanded.

many,NA,TRBJ2-3,TRBV7-7,CASRRSGLSTDTQYF,TGTGCTAGCAGGCGAAGCGGTCTGAGCACAGATACGCAGTATTTT
NA,NA,TRBJ2-2,TRBV7-3,CASSPRRSGELFF,TGTGCCAGCAGCCCCCGTCGGTCCGGGGAGCTGTTTTTT
many,NA,TRBJ2-4,TRBV5-1,CASSSQSLRDTQYF,TGCGCCAGCAGCTCTCAGTCCCTACGAGATACGCAGTACTTC
many,TRBD2,TRBJ2-5,TRBV5-6,CASSSGGGASETQYF,TGTGCCAGCAGCTCCGGGGGGGGAGCATCAGAGACCCAGTACTTC
NA,TRBD1,TRBJ2-3,TRBV28,CASTSGTGSTDTQYF,TGTGCCAGCACATCCGGGACAGGGAGCACAGATACGCAGTATTTT
many,NA,TRBJ1-6,TRBV20-1,CSARDFSGSMNSPLHF,TGCAGTGCTAGAGATTTTTCCGGCTCTATGAATTCACCCCTCCACTTT
NA,NA,TRBJ1-5,TRBV6-5,CASRSEPGSNQPQHF,TGTGCCAGCCGTTCCGAGCCTGGGAGCAATCAGCCCCAGCATTTT
many,NA,TRBJ1-5,TRBV27,CASSFDRTLGQPQHF,TGTGCCAGCAGTTTTGATCGTACCCTCGGTCAGCCCCAGCATTTT
many,NA,TRBJ2-5,TRBV4-3,CASSQDREGTQYF,TGCGCCAGCAGCCAAGACAGGGAAGGGACCCAGTACTTC
many,NA,TRBJ2-4,TRBV4-3,CASSQGGGDIQYF,TGCGCCAGCAGCCAAGGAGGAGGGGACATTCAGTACTTC
many,TRBD1,TRBJ2-7,TRBV12-3/TRBV12-4,CASRKGTGRGYEQYF,TGTGCCAGCAGGAAGGGGACAGGGAGAGGCTACGAGCAGTACTTC
NA,NA,TRBJ2-7,TRBV6-2/TRBV6-3,CASSYSSKSSYEQYF,TGTGCCAGCAGTTACTCGAGTAAAAGCTCCTACGAGCAGTACTTC
many,NA,TRBJ1-1,TRBV7-2,CASSYDRNTEAFF,TGTGCCAGCAGCTATGACAGGAACACTGAAGCTTTCTTT
many,NA,TRBJ1-1,TRBV2,CASSMRGQDTEAFF,TGTGCCAGCTCAATGCGGGGGCAGGACACTGAAGCTTTCTTT
few,NA,TRBJ1-2,TRBV6-4,CASSDSATNYGYTF,TGTGCCAGCAGTGATTCAGCCACTAACTATGGCTACACCTTC
NA,NA,TRBJ2-1,TRBV7-7,CASSLNRDNEQFF,TGTGCCAGCAGCTTAAACAGGGACAATGAGCAGTTCTTC
NA,NA,TRBJ2-1,TRBV27,CASSTGFDEQFF,TGTGCCAGCAGCACAGGGTTTGATGAGCAGTTCTTC
NA,NA,TRBJ1-2,TRBV5-6,CASSLPPNYGYTF,TGTGCCAGCAGCTTGCCTCCTAACTATGGCTACACCTTC
many,TRBD2,TRBJ2-1,TRBV10-3,CAISESSSGGDEQFF,TGTGCCATCAGTGAGTCGTCTAGCGGGGGGGATGAGCAGTTCTTC
few,TRBD1,TRBJ1-1,TRBV19,CASSFHRGEDTEAFF,TGTGCCAGTAGTTTCCACAGGGGAGAGGACACTGAAGCTTTCTTT
few,NA,TRBJ1-4,TRBV23-1,CASPQGKLFF,TGCGCCAGCCCCCAAGGGAAACTGTTTTTT
NA,NA,TRBJ2-1,TRBV4-3,CASSQDRAVSYNEQFF,TGCGCCAGCAGCCAAGATAGGGCAGTCTCCTACAATGAGCAGTTCTTC
few,TRBD1,TRBJ1-5,TRBV7-2,CASSTYRGQGQPQHF,TGTGCCAGCAGCACTTACAGGGGGCAAGGGCAGCCCCAGCATTTT
many,NA,TRBJ1-1,TRBV12-3/TRBV12-4,CASSLGGTGPGAEAFF,TGTGCCAGCAGTTTAGGGGGTACAGGCCCCGGGGCTGAAGCTTTCTTT
NA,NA,TRBJ2-3,TRBV3-1,CASSPLNLEHTQYF,TGTGCCAGCAGCCCCTTGAATTTAGAGCATACGCAGTATTTT